Below are 21 T cell receptor beta chains sequenced from a single sample in a study of T cell responses to AZD1222 COVID-19 vaccine (dated by TCRdb to the early 2020s). In light of the paper, this sample's time point label describes: baseline before first vaccination. Receptor amplification or capture employed the immunoSEQ multiplex PCR assay. Entries here come from immuneACCESS through TCRdb and include only in-frame sequences with V and J called. Some clones fail to appear in such tables; in the studies checked, an unresolved V gene covers under half of the shortfall, and the cause of the remainder is unknown. This sample gives some 100,000 clones in total; about 89% of them show up just once. Jointly, the top ten make up approximately 7.9% of the sample. The starting material was peripheral blood, obtained on day 0 of AZD1222 vaccination. These receptors were collected from an adult in good health.

The chain employs TRBV4-1 and TRBJ1-1, with D perhaps matching TRBD1 (6 bases). The ends were cut back, 6 bases at V and 4 bases at J, with 15 bases in the middle. CDR1 and CDR2 from the germline V gene are MGHRA and YSYEKL. The CDR3 runs to 14 residues. The CDR3 reads CASRHRVTGTEAFF. The CDR3 DNA reads TGCGCCAGCAGACACAGGGTGACGGGCACTGAAGCTTTCTTT.

This clone was observed a few times. CDR3 coding DNA: TGCGCCAGCAGCCAAGCCCCCCAGGGGGCGAACACTGAAGCTTTCTTT. Amino acids: CASSQAPQGANTEAFF. The chain has TRBV4-3 and TRBJ1-1, with TRBD1 matching over 8 bases. Germline CDR1 reads LGHNA; CDR2 reads YSLEER. CDR3 size: 16 residues. Trimming cost V 1 base and J 1 base; bases outside gene matches: 5.

The CDR3 here is CASSERGLQYYGYTF. Written as DNA, the CDR3 is TGTGCCAGCAGCGAAAGGGGGCTTCAGTACTATGGCTACACCTTC. The chain employs TRBV2 and TRBJ1-2; 7 bases line up with TRBD1. Germline assignment: CDR1 SNHLY and CDR2 FYNNEI. V lost 6 bases and J lost 3; bases outside the gene matches: 10. CDR3 length: 15 amino acids.

The V gene is TRBV7-3, the J gene TRBJ1-1, with TRBD1 identical over 8 bases. The CDR3 spans 13 residues. Germline V gene sequence: CDR1 SGHTA, CDR2 FQGTGA. V was clipped by 5 bases and J by 8 bases; unmatched bases: 7. The CDR3 reads CASSTDRGTEAFF. The CDR3 region has the DNA TGTGCCAGCAGCACCGACAGGGGCACCGAAGCTTTCTTT. Full variable domain (remainder filled in from reference TRBV7-3 and TRBJ1-1): GAGVSQTPSNKVTEKGKYVELRCDPISGHTALYWYRQSLGQGPEFLIYFQGTGAADDSGLPNDRFFAVRPEGSVSTLKIQRTERGDSAVYLCASSTDRGTEAFFGQGTRLTVV.

The chain joins TRBV4-2 to TRBJ1-3; no clear D gene. V lost 3 bases and J lost 0, with 12 bases in between. Germline CDR1 and CDR2: LGHNA and YNFKEQ. The CDR3 has 16 residues. The CDR3 protein is CASSQATTASGNTIYF. The CDR3 coding sequence is TGTGCCAGCAGCCAGGCTACAACCGCCTCTGGAAACACCATATATTTT.

V and J are TRBV27 and TRBJ2-2, with TRBD1 matching over 9 bases. J was trimmed by 3 bases and V by 5 bases; bases with no gene match: 7. Per germline, CDR1 MNHEY and CDR2 SMNVEV (reference sequence). The CDR3 is 16 residues long. The CDR3 DNA sequence: TGTGCCAGCAGTCTCAACAGGGGGCTGGACACCGGGGAGCTGTTTTTT. It yields the protein CASSLNRGLDTGELFF.

The rearrangement uses TRBV10-2 and TRBJ1-2; D unresolved. Trimming pared 6 bases from V and 1 base from J, leaving 18 bases between. Germline V gene sequence: CDR1 WSHSY, CDR2 SAAADI. This CDR3 is 16 amino acids long. The CDR3 bases are TGCGCCAGCAGCCGAGTGGCAGGCGCCAATAACTATGGCTACACCTTC. It translates to CASSRVAGANNYGYTF.

The genes are TRBV6-5 and TRBJ1-2, with D perhaps TRBD1 (6 bases). From germline, CDR1 is MNHEY and CDR2 SVGAGI. This CDR3 is 12 amino acids long. The germline V and J ends were trimmed by 7 bases and 8 bases, with 14 bases remaining between them. The CDR3 region is CASMGGAGGYTF. The CDR3 nucleotides are TGTGCCAGCATGGGGGGGGCAGGCGGCTACACCTTC.

The chain has TRBV18 and TRBJ1-4; D gene uncertain. Per germline, CDR1 KGHSH and CDR2 LQKENI. V was cut by 1 base and J by 0 bases, with 12 bases left in between. CDR3 length: 17 residues. The CDR3 DNA reads TGTGCCAGCTCACCACTGGGCCAGACCCCAACTAATGAAAAACTGTTTTTT. Its translation is CASSPLGQTPTNEKLFF.

DNA for the CDR3: TGCGCCAGCAGCTTGGCCGGGGACAGAGAAAAACTGTTTTTT. Its protein is CASSLAGDREKLFF. This chain joins TRBV5-1 and TRBJ1-4; 7 nucleotides agree with TRBD1. Germline CDR1 SGHRS, CDR2 YFSETQ. V shed 0 bases and J 8 bases; nucleotides not matched to a gene: 4. The CDR3 covers 14 residues.

The J gene is TRBJ2-4, the V gene TRBV5-1, with D maybe TRBD1 (6 bases). The ends were cut back, 0 bases at V and 8 bases at J, with 9 bases in the middle. Per the germline V gene, CDR1 is SGHRS and CDR2 is YFSETQ. The CDR3 contains 13 residues. The CDR3 coding sequence is TGCGCCAGCAGCTTGGCCGAGGGGGACATTCAGTACTTC. Its protein is CASSLAEGDIQYF.

This sequence joins TRBV29-1 and TRBJ2-3, with D unresolved. This CDR3 spans 13 amino acids. From germline, CDR1 is SQVTM and CDR2 ANQGSEA. The V gene lost 4 bases and the J gene lost 2 bases, with 10 bases spanning the gap. The CDR3 loop reads CSVATRVTDTQYF. The CDR3 coding sequence is TGCAGCGTTGCCACCCGAGTCACAGATACGCAGTATTTT.

The V gene is TRBV30, the J gene TRBJ2-7; 7 bases fit TRBD1. Germline V gene sequence: CDR1 GTSNPN, CDR2 SVGIG (reference sequence). Losses at the gene ends were 3 bases for V and 2 bases for J; bases not matched to a gene: 13. This CDR3 has 16 residues. This CDR3 reads CAWSPRWDSVAYEQYF. The CDR3 nucleotides are TGTGCCTGGAGCCCCCGGTGGGACAGCGTAGCCTACGAGCAGTACTTC. Full variable domain (rest looked up from reference TRBV30 and TRBJ2-7): SQTIHQWPATLVQPVGSPLSLECTVEGTSNPNLYWYRQAAGRGLQLLFYSVGIGQISSEVPQNLSASRPQDRQFILSSKKLLLSDSGFYLCAWSPRWDSVAYEQYFGPGTRLTVT.

V usage is TRBV19 and J usage is TRBJ1-2, with D hard to call. V was trimmed by 6 bases and J by 8 bases, leaving 16 bases between them. The germline CDR1 and CDR2 sequences are LNHDA and SQIVND (reference sequence). The CDR3 runs to 13 residues. The CDR3 loop reads CASSTYQRQGYTF. DNA for the CDR3: TGTGCCAGTAGCACCTATCAGCGGCAGGGCTACACCTTC. Full variable domain (outside the CDR3, taken from reference TRBV19 and TRBJ1-2): DGGITQSPKYLFRKEGQNVTLSCEQNLNHDAMYWYRQDPGQGLRLIYYSQIVNDFQKGDIAEGYSVSREKKESFPLTVTSAQKNPTAFYLCASSTYQRQGYTFGSGTRLTVV.

This clone came up once. This CDR3 is CSVPTEGRNTEAFF. In DNA form, the CDR3 reads TGCAGCGTCCCCACCGAGGGCAGGAACACTGAAGCTTTCTTT. V is TRBV29-1 and J is TRBJ1-1; D is unclear. The CDR3 sequence is 14 residues long. Germline values: CDR1 SQVTM, CDR2 ANQGSEA. With 6 bases removed from V and 1 base from J, the gap between germline ends came to 15 bases.

V usage is TRBV6-5 and J usage is TRBJ1-1; D gene unclear. The V gene's germline CDR1 is MNHEY and CDR2 SVGAGI. V was clipped by 6 bases and J by 6 bases, with 11 bases between them. The CDR3 covers 12 residues. The CDR3 sequence: CASSQIWAEAFF. The CDR3 DNA reads as TGTGCCAGCAGCCAAATTTGGGCTGAAGCTTTCTTT.

The CDR3 protein is CASSLDPGGAEAFF. CDR3 coding DNA: TGTGCCAGCAGCTTAGATCCAGGAGGGGCTGAAGCTTTCTTT. The chain uses TRBV11-2 and TRBJ1-1; D may be TRBD1 (5 bases). V lost 0 bases and J lost 6, with 11 bases in between. Germline V CDR1 and CDR2: SGHAT, FQNNGV. The CDR3 loop spans 14 amino acids.

The V and J genes are TRBV3-1 (or the pseudogene TRBV3-2) and TRBJ1-1; the D is unclear. The CDR3 extends over 13 amino acids. The V end lost 3 bases, the J end lost 5 bases, and 10 bases lay between the germline ends. Germline CDR1 is LGHDT and CDR2 is YNNKEL (reference sequence). CDR3 bases: TGTGCCAGCAGCCATTACCCGGGGACTGAAGCTTTCTTT. Its protein product is CASSHYPGTEAFF.

The chain combines TRBV18 with TRBJ2-1, with 7 bases identical to TRBD2. The V and J ends lost 3 bases and 0 bases, in that order; junction bases with no gene match: 8. The germline CDR1 and CDR2 sequences are KGHSH and LQKENI. The CDR3 totals 17 residues. CDR3 nucleotide sequence: TGTGCCAGCTCACCCCCCTCACGCGGGGGCTCCTACAATGAGCAGTTCTTC. This encodes CASSPPSRGGSYNEQFF.

The rearrangement uses TRBV19 and TRBJ2-1; D not certain. CDR1 LNHDA and CDR2 SQIVND come from the germline V gene (reference sequence). V lost 2 bases to trimming and J lost 8 bases, with 13 bases between them. This CDR3 contains 14 residues. The CDR3 region is CASSILSRMYEQFF. DNA of the CDR3: TGTGCCAGTAGTATACTCTCTAGAATGTATGAGCAGTTCTTC.

This clone was seen a few times. The chain combines TRBV25-1 with TRBJ2-3; 12 nucleotides align to TRBD2. The V segment lost 3 bases and the J segment 0 bases; nucleotides outside the gene matches: 4. This CDR3 is built from 17 residues. CDR1 and CDR2 from the germline V gene are MGHDK and SYGVNS. The CDR3 nucleotides read TGTGCCAGCAGTGACTTCGGGACTAGCGGGAGCACAGATACGCAGTATTTT. Protein product: CASSDFGTSGSTDTQYF.